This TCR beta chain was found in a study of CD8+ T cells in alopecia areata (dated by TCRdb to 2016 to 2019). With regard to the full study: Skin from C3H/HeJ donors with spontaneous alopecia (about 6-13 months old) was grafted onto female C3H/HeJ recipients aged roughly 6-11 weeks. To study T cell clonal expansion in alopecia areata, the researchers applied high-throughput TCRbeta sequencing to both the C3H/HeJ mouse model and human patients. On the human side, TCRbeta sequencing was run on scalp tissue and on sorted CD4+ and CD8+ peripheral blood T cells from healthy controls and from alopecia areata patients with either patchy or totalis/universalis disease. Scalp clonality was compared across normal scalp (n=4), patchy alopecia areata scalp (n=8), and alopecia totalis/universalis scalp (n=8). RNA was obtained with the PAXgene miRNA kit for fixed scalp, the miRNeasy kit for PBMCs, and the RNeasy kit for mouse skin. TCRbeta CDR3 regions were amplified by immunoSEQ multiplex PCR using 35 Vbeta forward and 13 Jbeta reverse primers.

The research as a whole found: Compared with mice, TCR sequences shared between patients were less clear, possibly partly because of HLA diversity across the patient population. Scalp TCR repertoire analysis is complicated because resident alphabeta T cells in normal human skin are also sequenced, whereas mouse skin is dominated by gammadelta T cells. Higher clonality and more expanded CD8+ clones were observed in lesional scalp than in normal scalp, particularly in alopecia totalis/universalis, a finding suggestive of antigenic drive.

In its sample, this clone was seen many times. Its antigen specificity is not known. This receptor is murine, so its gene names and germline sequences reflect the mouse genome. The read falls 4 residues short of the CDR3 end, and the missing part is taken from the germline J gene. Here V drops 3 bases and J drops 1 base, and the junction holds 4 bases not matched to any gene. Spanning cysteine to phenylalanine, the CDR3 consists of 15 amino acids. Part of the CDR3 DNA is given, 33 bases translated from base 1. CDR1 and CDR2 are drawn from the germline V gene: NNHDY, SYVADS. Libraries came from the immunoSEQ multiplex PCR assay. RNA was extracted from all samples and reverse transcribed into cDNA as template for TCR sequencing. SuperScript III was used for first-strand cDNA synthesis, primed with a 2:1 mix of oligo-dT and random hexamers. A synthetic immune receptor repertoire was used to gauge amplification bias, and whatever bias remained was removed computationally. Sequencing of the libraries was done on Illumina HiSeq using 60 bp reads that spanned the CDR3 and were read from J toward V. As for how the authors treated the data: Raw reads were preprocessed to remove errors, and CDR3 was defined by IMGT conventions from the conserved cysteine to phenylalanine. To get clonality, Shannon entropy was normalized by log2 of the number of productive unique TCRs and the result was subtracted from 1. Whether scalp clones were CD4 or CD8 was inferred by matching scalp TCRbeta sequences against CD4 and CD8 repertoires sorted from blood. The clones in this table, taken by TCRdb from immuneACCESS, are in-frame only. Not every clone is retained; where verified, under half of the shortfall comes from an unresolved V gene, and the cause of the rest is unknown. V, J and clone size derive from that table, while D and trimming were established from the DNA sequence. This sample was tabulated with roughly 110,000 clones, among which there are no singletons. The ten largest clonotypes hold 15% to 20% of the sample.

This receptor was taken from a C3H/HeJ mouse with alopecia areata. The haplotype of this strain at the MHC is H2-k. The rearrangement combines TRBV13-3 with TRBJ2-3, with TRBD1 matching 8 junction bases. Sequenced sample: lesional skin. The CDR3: CASSGEDRGAETLYF. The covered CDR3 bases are TGTGCCAGCAGTGGGGAGGACAGGGGTGCAGAA.